These T cell receptor beta chains were read from a single sample in a study of blood T cell repertoires in COVID-19. The table came from immunoSEQ multiplex PCR; TCRdb's copy has only in-frame clones and leaves some out. The table has around 130,000 clones, roughly four fifths seen once. The sample consisted of peripheral blood. Receptors were obtained from a human donor in a cohort sampled during active COVID-19. Each CDR3 is given with its conserved first and last residue. Each record gives: J gene, clone size, V gene, D gene, CDR3 DNA, CDR3 protein. A D gene is named only where the DNA matches it firmly. The size entry is marked missing in some rows and otherwise reads once, few, many or a size class.

J: TRBJ1-1
size: -
V: TRBV5-1
D: -
DNA: TGCGCCAGCAGCTTGCAGGGGAACACTGAAGCTTTCTTT
CDR3: CASSLQGNTEAFF

J: TRBJ1-1
size: -
V: TRBV3-1/TRBV3-2
D: TRBD1
DNA: TGTGCCAGCAGCCTACAGACAGGGGGCGAGGACACTGAAGCTTTCTTT
CDR3: CASSLQTGGEDTEAFF

J: TRBJ2-1
size: few
V: TRBV5-1
D: TRBD1
DNA: TGCGCCAGCAGCGCGGGACAGGTCTTCGATGAGCAGTTCTTC
CDR3: CASSAGQVFDEQFF

J: TRBJ2-7
size: -
V: TRBV2
D: TRBD1
DNA: TGTGCCAGCAGACGAACATCCGGGACAGGAGTGTACGAGCAGTACTTC
CDR3: CASRRTSGTGVYEQYF

J: TRBJ1-1
size: -
V: TRBV7-9
D: -
DNA: TGTGCCAGCAGCTTAGCTGGGGCATTGAACACTGAAGCTTTCTTT
CDR3: CASSLAGALNTEAFF

J: TRBJ2-7
size: -
V: TRBV1
D: -
DNA: TGCACCAGCAGACACGTCTCCTACGAGCAGTACTTC
CDR3: CTSRHVSYEQYF

J: TRBJ1-1
size: -
V: TRBV5-4
D: -
DNA: TGTGCCAGCAGCTTGGACGGGTGGAACACTGAAGCTTTCTTT
CDR3: CASSLDGWNTEAFF

J: TRBJ2-7
size: once
V: TRBV5-1
D: -
DNA: TGCGCCAGCAGCACAGGACCAAGCAGGCTCGAGCAGTACTTC
CDR3: CASSTGPSRLEQYF

J: TRBJ1-2
size: -
V: TRBV28
D: -
DNA: TGTGCCAGCAGTTTCGGACACAACTATGGCTACACCTTC
CDR3: CASSFGHNYGYTF

J: TRBJ2-7
size: -
V: TRBV12-3/TRBV12-4
D: TRBD2
DNA: TGTGCCAGCAGTTTACAACTAGCGGCCGAGCAGTACTTC
CDR3: CASSLQLAAEQYF

J: TRBJ2-7
size: -
V: TRBV13
D: TRBD1
DNA: TGTGCCAGCAGCTTAGGGGACAGGGCCGAGCAGTACTTC
CDR3: CASSLGDRAEQYF

J: TRBJ1-1
size: -
V: TRBV12-3/TRBV12-4
D: -
DNA: TGTGCCAGCAGTTTAAAGGAGGGCACTGAAGCTTTCTTT
CDR3: CASSLKEGTEAFF

J: TRBJ1-4
size: -
V: TRBV18
D: TRBD1
DNA: TGTGCCAGCTCACCAGTCGACAGGGCAAATGAAAAACTGTTTTTT
CDR3: CASSPVDRANEKLFF

J: TRBJ2-7
size: -
V: TRBV11-3
D: TRBD1
DNA: TGTGCCAGCAGCCCTGGGACAGCCTACGAGCAGTACTTC
CDR3: CASSPGTAYEQYF

J: TRBJ2-7
size: once
V: TRBV20-1
D: -
DNA: TGCAGTGCTAGTGGTCTAGACTTTCTGTTCTCCTACGAGCAGTACTTC
CDR3: CSASGLDFLFSYEQYF

J: TRBJ2-7
size: -
V: TRBV24-1
D: -
DNA: TGTGCCACCAGTGACGCCGGGTCGTCTTACGAGCAGTACTTC
CDR3: CATSDAGSSYEQYF

J: TRBJ2-2
size: -
V: TRBV13
D: TRBD2
DNA: TGTGCCAGCAGCTTGACTAGCGGGGGCCAAGGGGAGCTGTTTTTT
CDR3: CASSLTSGGQGELFF

J: TRBJ2-7
size: once
V: TRBV4-1
D: -
DNA: TGCGCCAGCAGCCAAGATACTAGCCAGGGGGTCTCCTACGAGCAGTACTTC
CDR3: CASSQDTSQGVSYEQYF

J: TRBJ1-5
size: -
V: TRBV19
D: -
DNA: TGTGCCAGTAGTACCCGGGACACAAGATATAGCAATCAGCCCCAGCATTTT
CDR3: CASSTRDTRYSNQPQHF

J: TRBJ2-7
size: -
V: TRBV5-1
D: TRBD1
DNA: TGCGCCAGCAGCCTGGGACAGGGTAGCTACGAGCAGTACTTC
CDR3: CASSLGQGSYEQYF

J: TRBJ1-2
size: once
V: TRBV4-1
D: TRBD1
DNA: TGCGCCAGCAGCCACCAGACAGGGGTGGACGATGGCTACACCTTC
CDR3: CASSHQTGVDDGYTF

J: TRBJ1-2
size: -
V: TRBV19
D: -
DNA: TGTGCCAGTAGTATAGCCGCAGGGATTGATGGCTACACCTTC
CDR3: CASSIAAGIDGYTF

J: TRBJ1-1
size: few
V: TRBV4-1
D: TRBD1
DNA: TGCGCCAGCAGCCAACAGACAGGGGTGAACACTGAAGCTTTCTTT
CDR3: CASSQQTGVNTEAFF

J: TRBJ2-1
size: -
V: TRBV10-3
D: TRBD1
DNA: TGTGCCATCAGTGCCGACAGGGCCATCTACAATGAGCAGTTCTTC
CDR3: CAISADRAIYNEQFF

J: TRBJ1-2
size: -
V: TRBV5-6
D: -
DNA: TGTGCCAGCAGCGACACAGGAAACGGCTACACCTTC
CDR3: CASSDTGNGYTF

J: TRBJ1-2
size: -
V: TRBV4-1
D: -
DNA: TGCGCCAGCAGCCAAGCCGTCCCCAGCTATGGCTACACCTTC
CDR3: CASSQAVPSYGYTF

J: TRBJ2-7
size: -
V: TRBV7-2
D: TRBD2
DNA: TGTGCCAGCAGCGTTAGACTAGCGAGCGAGCAGTACTTC
CDR3: CASSVRLASEQYF

J: TRBJ2-7
size: -
V: TRBV14
D: -
DNA: TGTGCCAGCAGCCTTTCTGCGGGCTCCTACGAGCAGTACTTC
CDR3: CASSLSAGSYEQYF

J: TRBJ1-1
size: -
V: TRBV7-9
D: -
DNA: TGTGCCAGCAGCTTGGCGGGGATAAACACTGAAGCTTTCTTT
CDR3: CASSLAGINTEAFF

J: TRBJ1-3
size: -
V: TRBV28
D: TRBD1
DNA: TGTGCCAGCAGCCCACCTTCGGGACAGCCAACGACCATATATTTT
CDR3: CASSPPSGQPTTIYF

J: TRBJ2-7
size: -
V: TRBV3-1/TRBV3-2
D: -
DNA: TGTGCCAGCAGCCATCCCGACAGACCCCGGCAGTACTTC
CDR3: CASSHPDRPRQYF

J: TRBJ1-6
size: -
V: TRBV15
D: -
DNA: TGTGCCACCAGCAGAGAGGCAGGGCAGTCACCCCTCCACTTT
CDR3: CATSREAGQSPLHF

J: TRBJ2-5
size: -
V: TRBV6-6
D: TRBD1
DNA: TGTGCCAGCAGACACAGGGGGCGGGTGACCCAGTACTTC
CDR3: CASRHRGRVTQYF

J: TRBJ2-7
size: -
V: TRBV5-8
D: -
DNA: TGTGCCAGCAGCTTGACAGGGTTAGGCGAGCAGTACTTC
CDR3: CASSLTGLGEQYF

J: TRBJ1-1
size: -
V: TRBV13
D: -
DNA: TGTGCCAGCAGCCCCCGTGAGGTCCCGAACACTGAAGCTTTCTTT
CDR3: CASSPREVPNTEAFF

J: TRBJ2-1
size: -
V: TRBV5-1
D: -
DNA: TGCGCCAGCAGCTTGCAGGGCTATGAGCAGTTCTTC
CDR3: CASSLQGYEQFF

J: TRBJ2-5
size: -
V: TRBV3-1/TRBV3-2
D: -
DNA: TGTGCCAGCAGCCAGGACTACGTTCAAGAGACCCAGTACTTC
CDR3: CASSQDYVQETQYF

J: TRBJ1-6
size: -
V: TRBV5-1
D: TRBD1
DNA: TGCGCCAGCAGCTTGGGAACAGGGGCGGATAATTCACCCCTCCACTTT
CDR3: CASSLGTGADNSPLHF

J: TRBJ2-7
size: -
V: TRBV12-3/TRBV12-4
D: -
DNA: TGTGCCAGCAGGCGGGGCTCCTACGAGCAGTACTTC
CDR3: CASRRGSYEQYF

J: TRBJ1-1
size: -
V: TRBV19
D: TRBD1
DNA: TGTGCCAGTAGTACGACAGGGGACACTGAAGCTTTCTTT
CDR3: CASSTTGDTEAFF

J: TRBJ2-7
size: few
V: TRBV5-1
D: TRBD2
DNA: TGCGCCAGCAGCCCCCCTAGGGGAGAGCGGGGGGACGAGCAGTACTTC
CDR3: CASSPPRGERGDEQYF

J: TRBJ2-7
size: -
V: TRBV27
D: -
DNA: TGTGCCAGCAGTTCGGAAGGACAGACCTACGAGCAGTACTTC
CDR3: CASSSEGQTYEQYF